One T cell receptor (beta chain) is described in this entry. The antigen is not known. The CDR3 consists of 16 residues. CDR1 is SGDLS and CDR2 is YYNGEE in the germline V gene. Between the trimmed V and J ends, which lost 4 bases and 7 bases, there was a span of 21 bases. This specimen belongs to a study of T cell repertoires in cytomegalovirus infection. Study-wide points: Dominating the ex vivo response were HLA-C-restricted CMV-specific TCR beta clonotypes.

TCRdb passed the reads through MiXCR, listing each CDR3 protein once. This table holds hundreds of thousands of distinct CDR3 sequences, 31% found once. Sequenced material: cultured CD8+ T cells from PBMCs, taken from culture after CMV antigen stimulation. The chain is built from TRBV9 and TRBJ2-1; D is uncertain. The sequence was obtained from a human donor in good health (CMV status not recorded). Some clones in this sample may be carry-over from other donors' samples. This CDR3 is CASSTRAETGQNEQFF. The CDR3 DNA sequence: TGTGCCAGCAGCACTCGGGCGGAGACGGGCCAAAATGAGCAGTTCTTC.